The next 18 T cell receptor beta chains were all read from a single sample in a study of T-cell reconstitution after alpha-beta-depleted transplantation in children. TCRbeta library construction was performed incorporating unique molecular identifiers. From the PCR reads, TCRdb called clonotypes with MiXCR, one entry per CDR3 protein. This sample has some 440,000 distinct CDR3 sequences, with 15% to 20% found just once. This sample comprised PBMCs, mostly from graft donor cells, obtained 360 days after TCRalphabeta/CD19-depleted stem cell transplant. Receptors originate from a boy in the first two years of life who had a stem cell transplant for Wiskott-Aldrich syndrome, so the T cells may come from the graft donor.

This clonotype was counted only a few times. The rearrangement joins TRBV11-1 to TRBJ1-2; perhaps TRBD1 as D (6 bases). CDR3 length: 20 amino acids. From germline, CDR1 is SGHAT and CDR2 FQDESV (reference sequence). Trimming pared 2 bases from V and 5 bases from J, leaving 30 bases between. The CDR3 here is CASSLPADRPARDSWYGYTF. Written as DNA, the CDR3 is TGTGCCAGCAGCTTACCGGCCGACAGGCCCGCCCGAGATAGTTGGTATGGCTACACCTTC.

Only a few counts were recorded for this clonotype. The rearrangement links TRBV12-3 or TRBV12-4 to TRBJ2-3; D tentatively reads TRBD1 or TRBD2 (5 bases each). V was trimmed by 6 bases and J by 8 bases, leaving 12 bases between them. The CDR3 loop spans 12 amino acids. CDR3: CASSLTGTTQYF. The CDR3 DNA follows: TGTGCCAGCAGCCTAACCGGGACTACGCAGTATTTT.

The chain combines TRBV29-1 with TRBJ2-1, with D possibly being TRBD1 (6 bases). CDR3 length: 14 amino acids. The germline gives CDR1 SQVTM, CDR2 ANQGSEA. V lost 4 bases and J lost 6, with 16 bases in between. CDR3 sequence: CSVAKGGRSNEQFF. In DNA form, the CDR3 reads TGCAGCGTTGCAAAAGGGGGACGGTCCAATGAGCAGTTCTTC.

The gene calls are TRBV27 and TRBJ1-6; D not resolved. The germline V gene has CDR1 MNHEY and CDR2 SMNVEV (reference sequence). The V and J ends lost 7 bases and 4 bases respectively, with 11 bases between them. This CDR3 spans 14 amino acids. For the CDR3, the DNA is TGTGCCAGCACCGGCGGACGGTATAATTCACCCCTCCACTTT. As protein: CASTGGRYNSPLHF.

The table lists this clonotype with a few counts. The chain is built from TRBV10-3 and TRBJ2-1, with 11 bases aligning to TRBD2. CDR3 size: 17 residues. CDR1 and CDR2 from the germline V gene are ENHRY and SYGVKD. V lost 11 bases to trimming and J lost 4 bases; unmatched junction nucleotides: 16. The CDR3 reads CAVRRLAGGRGYNEQFF. The CDR3 coding sequence is TGTGCCGTTCGTCGGCTAGCGGGGGGCCGGGGATACAATGAGCAGTTCTTC.

This clonotype has just a few counts. J is TRBJ2-5 and V is TRBV5-1; a possible D gene is TRBD2 (5 bases). The CDR3 covers 15 residues. V was trimmed by 1 base and J by 3 bases, leaving 13 bases between them. Germline V gene lookup returns CDR1 SGHRS and CDR2 YFSETQ. The CDR3 sequence: CASSLLQRSKETQYF. DNA of the CDR3: TGCGCCAGCAGCTTGTTGCAGCGGTCTAAAGAGACCCAGTACTTC.

This chain uses TRBV12-5 with TRBJ2-4, with D perhaps given as TRBD1 or TRBD2 (5 bases each). The germline V gene encodes CDR1 LGHNT and CDR2 FRNRAP. The CDR3 is 16 amino acids. The V end was cut by 2 bases, the J end by 8 bases, with 19 bases between. This CDR3 reads CASGLPTVRGEDIQYF. The CDR3 DNA is TGTGCTAGTGGTTTGCCCACTGTAAGGGGAGAGGACATTCAGTACTTC.

The chain links TRBV18 to TRBJ2-1; tentative D call: TRBD2 (5 bases). The germline gives CDR1 KGHSH, CDR2 LQKENI. CDR3 length: 15 amino acids. V was cut by 3 bases and J by 0 bases, with 9 bases left in between. The CDR3 region has the DNA TGTGCCAGCTCACCTAGCGAACCCTCCTACAATGAGCAGTTCTTC. Translation gives CASSPSEPSYNEQFF.

A few counts support this clonotype. The V call is TRBV14, the J call TRBJ2-5; D gene unclear. Germline V gene sequence: CDR1 SGHDN, CDR2 FVKESK. The V and J ends lost 4 bases and 1 base respectively, with 16 bases between them. This CDR3 region has 16 residues. The CDR3 region is CASSPLRFGFQETQYF. CDR3 nucleotides: TGTGCCAGCAGCCCCCTCCGGTTTGGGTTCCAAGAGACCCAGTACTTC.

This clonotype has just a few counts. This rearrangement joins TRBV6-1 to TRBJ2-7; the D is unclear. The V and J ends lost 5 bases and 3 bases respectively, with 14 bases between them. The CDR3 runs 14 residues. Germline V gene sequence: CDR1 MNHNS, CDR2 SASEGT. CDR3 protein: CASSQTGQHYEQYF. Here the CDR3 DNA reads TGTGCCAGCAGTCAGACTGGGCAACACTACGAGCAGTACTTC.

The chain is built from TRBV6-5 and TRBJ2-7; TRBD1 matches at 10 bases. Germline trimming cut 4 bases from V and 6 bases from J; bases unmatched to any gene: 9. There are 15 residues in the CDR3. CDR1 and CDR2 from the germline V gene are MNHEY and SVGAGI. DNA for the CDR3: TGTGCCAGCAGTTCCGCCGGGACAGGGGCCTTCGAGCAGTACTTC. This encodes CASSSAGTGAFEQYF.

This chain uses TRBV5-1 with TRBJ2-1, with 7 bases fitting TRBD2. Unmatched junction bases numbered 12, after V lost 4 bases and J lost 5 bases. CDR3 length: 16 residues. Per the germline V gene, CDR1 is SGHRS and CDR2 is YFSETQ. CDR3 nucleotides: TGCGCCAGCAGCACCCGTGGACTAGTAAGGGACAATGAGCAGTTCTTC. This codes for CASSTRGLVRDNEQFF.

The rearrangement links TRBV6-1 to TRBJ1-4; the D is unclear. The CDR3 is made up of 14 amino acids. Trimming pared 6 bases from V and 0 bases from J, leaving 8 bases between. Germline assignment: CDR1 MNHNS and CDR2 SASEGT. This CDR3 reads CASSGLATNEKLFF. The CDR3 DNA reads TGTGCCAGCAGCGGACTTGCAACTAATGAAAAACTGTTTTTT.

A few counts support this clonotype. J is TRBJ2-3 and V is TRBV7-2, with 9 bases lining up with TRBD2. This CDR3 comprises 15 residues. CDR1 and CDR2 (germline): SGHTA, FQGNSA. With 1 base clipped from V and 6 bases from J, the junction kept 5 bases outside the gene matches. The CDR3 protein is CASSLVPTSGDTQYF. The CDR3 nucleotides are TGTGCCAGCAGCTTAGTTCCTACTAGCGGGGATACGCAGTATTTT. Together with reference TRBV7-2 and TRBJ2-3, the CDR3 gives the full variable domain: GAGVSQSPSNKVTEKGKDVELRCDPISGHTALYWYRQSLGQGLEFLIYFQGNSAPDKSGLPSDRFSAERTGGSVSTLTIQRTQQEDSAVYLCASSLVPTSGDTQYFGPGTRLTVL.

V and J are TRBV29-1 and TRBJ2-1; 9 bases align to TRBD1. The CDR3 runs 12 residues. Germline values: CDR1 SQVTM, CDR2 ANQGSEA. The V and J ends lost 7 bases and 6 bases, in that order; junction bases with no gene match: 4. The CDR3 protein is CSARQGGNEQFF. The CDR3 DNA reads TGCAGCGCCCGACAGGGGGGCAATGAGCAGTTCTTC.

This clonotype was recorded a few times. V and J are TRBV9 and TRBJ2-1, with D possibly being TRBD2 (5 bases). The germline V gene encodes CDR1 SGDLS and CDR2 YYNGEE. This CDR3 contains 16 residues. The ends were cut back, 1 base at V and 4 bases at J, with 15 bases in the middle. In DNA, the CDR3 is TGTGCCAGCAGCGTACTCGGGATCGGAGGATACAATGAGCAGTTCTTC. It is translated as CASSVLGIGGYNEQFF. The full variable domain, with the rest looked up from reference TRBV9 and TRBJ2-1, is DSGVTQTPKHLITATGQRVTLRCSPRSGDLSVYWYQQSLDQGLQFLIQYYNGEERAKGNILERFSAQQFPDLHSELNLSSLELGDSALYFCASSVLGIGGYNEQFFGPGTRLTVL.

Ten or more counts support this clonotype. The chain has TRBV5-1 and TRBJ2-5; 7 nucleotides match TRBD1. Germline V gene lookup returns CDR1 SGHRS and CDR2 YFSETQ. The CDR3 has 14 residues. The junction had 6 bases not matched to a gene; V was cut back by 5 bases and J by 2 bases. CDR3 loop: CASRTGQAQETQYF. The CDR3 nucleotides are TGCGCCAGCAGGACAGGACAGGCGCAAGAGACCCAGTACTTC.

This clonotype appeared many times. This chain joins TRBV7-2 and TRBJ2-1, with D possibly matching TRBD2 (5 bases). V was shortened by 5 bases and J by 13 bases, with 21 bases between the two germline ends. The CDR3 totals 14 residues. The germline V gene encodes CDR1 SGHTA and CDR2 FQGNSA. The CDR3 loop is CASSPSLVLALQFF. The CDR3 region has the DNA TGTGCCAGCAGCCCTAGCTTAGTGTTGGCGCTTCAGTTCTTC. Full variable domain (remainder filled in from reference TRBV7-2 and TRBJ2-1): GAGVSQSPSNKVTEKGKDVELRCDPISGHTALYWYRQSLGQGLEFLIYFQGNSAPDKSGLPSDRFSAERTGGSVSTLTIQRTQQEDSAVYLCASSPSLVLALQFFGPGTRLTVL.